These 22 T cell receptor beta chains were sequenced from one sample in a study of cytomegalovirus exposure and HLA in healthy donors. The PCR made use of 60 Vbeta and 13 Jbeta primers. TCRdb's table, derived via immunoSEQ multiplex PCR, lists solely in-frame clones and lacks some. The sample carries about 77,000 clones, 75% to 80% recorded once. Sequencing input: PBMCs. The source is a man aged 40-50 years in good health and CMV-seronegative.

The chain recombines TRBV7-9 with TRBJ2-7; tentative D call: TRBD1 (5 bases). The germline V and J ends were trimmed by 4 bases and 2 bases, with 12 bases remaining between them. Germline CDR1 reads SEHNR; CDR2 reads FQNEAQ (reference sequence). The CDR3 runs 14 residues. In DNA, the CDR3 is TGTGCCAGCAGCTCCCGACAGCAAGCCTACGAGCAGTACTTC. Translating gives CASSSRQQAYEQYF.

This clone is labeled medium-sized. J is TRBJ2-1 and V is TRBV18; TRBD2 matches at 9 bases. This CDR3 is 16 amino acids long. V was clipped by 3 bases and J by 10 bases; unmatched bases: 13. The V gene's germline CDR1 is KGHSH and CDR2 LQKENI. CDR3 amino acids: CASSPLAGAGSEEQFF. CDR3 DNA sequence: TGTGCCAGCTCACCCTTAGCGGGAGCTGGGTCGGAAGAGCAGTTCTTC.

V usage is TRBV19 and J usage is TRBJ2-3; TRBD1 agrees at 8 bases. Germline loops: CDR1 LNHDA, CDR2 SQIVND (reference sequence). With 7 bases clipped from V and 1 base from J, the junction kept 4 bases outside the gene matches. The CDR3 runs 14 residues. CDR3 DNA sequence: TGTGCCAGTACCTCGACAGGGGGCACAGATACGCAGTATTTT. This codes for CASTSTGGTDTQYF.

V usage is TRBV4-2 and J usage is TRBJ1-3; the match to TRBD1 covers 8 bases. V lost 4 bases to trimming and J lost 6 bases; unmatched junction nucleotides: 5. The CDR3 loop spans 14 amino acids. The germline V gene has CDR1 LGHNA and CDR2 YNFKEQ. The CDR3 DNA reads as TGTGCCAGCAGCCCCGGACAGGGAAAAAACACCATATATTTT. Protein product: CASSPGQGKNTIYF.

The gene calls are TRBV7-9 and TRBJ2-1; 15 bases are a match to TRBD2. The CDR3 is 19 amino acids. From germline, CDR1 is SEHNR and CDR2 FQNEAQ (reference sequence). Unmatched junction bases numbered 14, after V lost 6 bases and J lost 5 bases. The CDR3 loop is CASRAYYGLAGGRNNEQFF. The CDR3 DNA sequence: TGTGCCAGCAGAGCTTACTACGGACTAGCGGGAGGGCGCAACAATGAGCAGTTCTTC.

V gene TRBV19 combines with J gene TRBJ1-1, with 7 positions matching TRBD1. The germline V gene encodes CDR1 LNHDA and CDR2 SQIVND (reference sequence). With V trimmed by 5 bases and J by 5 bases, 8 bases remained unmatched. This CDR3 contains 14 residues. CDR3 region: CASSVQGRGTEAFF. Here the CDR3 DNA reads TGTGCCAGTAGTGTACAGGGGAGAGGGACTGAAGCTTTCTTT.

V gene TRBV15 combines with J gene TRBJ1-2, with a possible D match to TRBD1 (5 bases). In germline, CDR1 is LNHNV, CDR2 YYDKDF (reference sequence). Trimming took 6 bases from V and 2 from J, leaving 13 bases between them. The CDR3 has 14 amino acids. Here the CDR3 reads CATSRGDSNYGYTF. CDR3 nucleotides: TGTGCCACCAGTCGGGGGGATTCGAACTATGGCTACACCTTC.

This rearrangement joins TRBV14 to TRBJ1-1; 10 bases are shared with TRBD1. CDR1 SGHDN and CDR2 FVKESK come from the germline V gene. V was clipped by 4 bases and J by 5 bases; unmatched bases: 4. The CDR3 sequence is 14 residues long. The CDR3: CASSPGQGRTEAFF. Written as DNA, the CDR3 is TGTGCCAGCAGCCCGGGACAGGGGCGAACTGAAGCTTTCTTT.

The chain is built from TRBV5-1 and TRBJ2-5, with 7 bases aligning to TRBD1. The germline V gene has CDR1 SGHRS and CDR2 YFSETQ. J gave up 3 bases and V 4 bases, and 9 bases lay outside the gene matches. This CDR3 has 15 amino acids. CDR3 sequence: CASSIAGTEKETQYF. Written as DNA, the CDR3 is TGCGCCAGCAGCATAGCCGGGACAGAAAAAGAGACCCAGTACTTC.

The chain links TRBV4-1 to TRBJ2-1; 9 nucleotides line up with TRBD1. The CDR3 covers 19 residues. V trimming: 0 bases; J trimming: 0 bases; junction bases outside the gene matches: 9. Germline CDR1 MGHRA, CDR2 YSYEKL. The CDR3: CASSQDPDRGRGSYNEQFF. CDR3 bases: TGCGCCAGCAGCCAAGATCCGGACAGGGGAAGGGGCTCCTACAATGAGCAGTTCTTC.

The rearrangement links TRBV7-2 to TRBJ1-2, with TRBD1 matching over 7 bases. The germline CDR1 and CDR2 sequences are SGHTA and FQGNSA. V was clipped by 4 bases and J by 6 bases; unmatched bases: 11. This CDR3 contains 15 residues. The CDR3 region is CASSSLQTGINGYTF. In nucleotides, the CDR3 is TGTGCCAGCAGCTCACTACAGACAGGGATTAATGGCTACACCTTC.

The V gene is TRBV5-4, the J gene TRBJ2-3, with 12 bases aligning to TRBD2. J was trimmed by 0 bases and V by 4 bases; bases with no gene match: 9. This CDR3 is built from 18 residues. Germline V gene lookup returns CDR1 SGHNT and CDR2 YYREEE (reference sequence). CDR3 in amino acids: CASSLTSGRAFSTDTQYF. CDR3 nucleotide sequence: TGTGCCAGCAGCCTGACTAGCGGGAGAGCATTTAGCACAGATACGCAGTATTTT.

The rearrangement joins TRBV4-2 to TRBJ2-7; D might be TRBD2 (5 bases). The CDR3 has 14 residues. The V gene lost 4 bases and the J gene lost 3 bases, with 13 bases spanning the gap. Germline CDR1 LGHNA, CDR2 YNFKEQ. CDR3 nucleotide sequence: TGTGCCAGCAGCCGTTATTTTAGCGTCTACGAGCAGTACTTC. As protein: CASSRYFSVYEQYF.

The chain has TRBV7-2 and TRBJ1-2; tentatively, D is TRBD1 (6 bases). This CDR3 is 14 amino acids long. Trimming removed 2 bases at V and 4 bases at J, with 11 bases between. Germline V gene lookup returns CDR1 SGHTA and CDR2 FQGNSA. The DNA of the CDR3 is TGTGCCAGCAGCTTAAACAGGGTGGGCTATGGCTACACCTTC. This translates into CASSLNRVGYGYTF.

The chain uses TRBV6-5 and TRBJ1-5; D is possibly TRBD1 (6 bases). From germline, CDR1 is MNHEY and CDR2 SVGAGI. The CDR3 totals 13 residues. Trimming left V 6 bases short and J 5 bases short, with 11 bases between. The CDR3 is CASRTGLDQPQHF. The CDR3 DNA follows: TGTGCCAGCAGAACAGGGTTAGATCAGCCCCAGCATTTT.

The V call is TRBV29-1, the J call TRBJ1-2; D is uncertain. The CDR3 consists of 12 residues. CDR1 is SQVTM and CDR2 is ANQGSEA in the germline V gene. Trimming stripped 2 bases from V and 4 bases from J, with 8 bases between. Here the CDR3 DNA reads TGCAGCGTTGAATCGGGAGTCTATGGCTACACCTTC. Amino acid sequence: CSVESGVYGYTF.

V gene TRBV30 combines with J gene TRBJ1-5; the match to TRBD1 covers 7 bases. Germline-derived CDR1 and CDR2 are GTSNPN and SVGIG (reference sequence). The J segment lost 4 bases and the V segment lost 1 base, leaving 1 base of the junction unmatched. This CDR3 spans 13 amino acids. This chain's CDR3 is CAWSEQGNQPQHF. CDR3 coding DNA: TGTGCCTGGAGTGAACAGGGGAATCAGCCCCAGCATTTT.

This rearrangement joins TRBV27 to TRBJ2-7, with 10 nucleotides matching TRBD2. CDR3 length equals 12 residues. Germline assignment: CDR1 MNHEY and CDR2 SMNVEV (reference sequence). V was pared by 8 bases and J by 7 bases, with 5 bases of the junction left unmatched. The CDR3 is CASSSGLAEQYF. In DNA, the CDR3 is TGTGCCAGCTCCTCGGGACTAGCGGAGCAGTACTTC.

The chain is built from TRBV5-1 and TRBJ1-2; D gene unclear. The CDR3 consists of 14 residues. Trimming left V 4 bases short and J 4 bases short, with 14 bases between. The germline V gene has CDR1 SGHRS and CDR2 YFSETQ. The CDR3 nucleotides are TGCGCCAGCAGCGAGGCGGGCAGCCTCTATGGCTACACCTTC. Translation: CASSEAGSLYGYTF.

The chain combines TRBV15 with TRBJ2-5, with TRBD1 matching over 8 bases. The J call may be mistaken, given a closer DNA end match to TRBJ2-7. The CDR3 contains 16 residues. Germline V lookup: CDR1 LNHNV, CDR2 YYDKDF (reference sequence). CDR3: CATSRDFGGQGYEQYF. The CDR3 DNA follows: TGTGCCACCAGCAGAGATTTCGGAGGACAGGGCTACGAGCAGTACTTC.

The chain couples TRBV9 to TRBJ2-5; 13 bases align to TRBD2. Germline assignment: CDR1 SGDLS and CDR2 YYNGEE. The CDR3 sequence is 18 residues long. Unmatched junction bases numbered 13, after V lost 3 bases and J lost 5 bases. The CDR3: CASSASGTSGVLRETQYF. The CDR3 region has the DNA TGTGCCAGCAGCGCTTCCGGGACTAGCGGGGTCTTACGGGAGACCCAGTACTTC.

The chain is built from TRBV18 and TRBJ2-4, with D perhaps matching TRBD2 (6 bases). Germline CDR1 KGHSH, CDR2 LQKENI. The CDR3 spans 17 residues. V lost 3 bases, J lost 3 bases, and 18 bases lay in between. CDR3 loop: CASSPEGRGPFKNIQYF. In DNA form, the CDR3 reads TGTGCCAGCTCACCGGAGGGACGCGGACCCTTCAAAAACATTCAGTACTTC.